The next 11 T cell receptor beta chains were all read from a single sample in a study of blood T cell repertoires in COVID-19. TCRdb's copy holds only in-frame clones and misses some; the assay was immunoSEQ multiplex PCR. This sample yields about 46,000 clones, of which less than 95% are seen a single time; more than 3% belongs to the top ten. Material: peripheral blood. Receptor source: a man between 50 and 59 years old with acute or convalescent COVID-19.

CDR3 in DNA: TGCGCCAGCAGCCTCACGACAGGGGGCAATCCACGAGATGGCTACACCTTC. The encoded protein is CASSLTTGGNPRDGYTF. The chain has TRBV4-1 and TRBJ1-2, with 10 bases lining up with TRBD1. The V and J ends lost 4 bases and 6 bases, in that order; junction bases with no gene match: 14. The CDR3 covers 17 residues. CDR1 is MGHRA and CDR2 is YSYEKL in the germline V gene.

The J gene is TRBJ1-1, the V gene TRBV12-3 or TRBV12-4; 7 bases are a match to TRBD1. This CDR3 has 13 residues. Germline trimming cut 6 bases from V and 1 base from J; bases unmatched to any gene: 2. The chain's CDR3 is CASSRDRNTEAFF. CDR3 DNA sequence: TGTGCCAGCAGCCGGGACAGGAACACTGAAGCTTTCTTT.

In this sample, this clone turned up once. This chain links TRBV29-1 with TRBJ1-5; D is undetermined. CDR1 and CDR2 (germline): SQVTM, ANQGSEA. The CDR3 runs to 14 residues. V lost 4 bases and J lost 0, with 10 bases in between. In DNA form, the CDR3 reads TGCAGCGTTGGCGGGCCGGGTAGCAATCAGCCCCAGCATTTT. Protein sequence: CSVGGPGSNQPQHF. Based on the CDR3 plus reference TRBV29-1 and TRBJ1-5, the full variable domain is SAVISQKPSRDICQRGTSLTIQCQVDSQVTMMFWYRQQPGQSLTLIATANQGSEATYESGFVIDKFPISRPNLTFSTLTVSNMSPEDSSIYLCSVGGPGSNQPQHFGDGTRLSIL.

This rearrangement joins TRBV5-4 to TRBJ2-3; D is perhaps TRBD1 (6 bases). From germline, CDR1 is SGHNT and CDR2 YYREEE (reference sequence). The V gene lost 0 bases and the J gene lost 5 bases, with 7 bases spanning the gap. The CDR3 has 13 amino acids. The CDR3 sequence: CASSLDREDTQYF. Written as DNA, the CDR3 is TGTGCCAGCAGCTTGGACAGGGAAGATACGCAGTATTTT.

CDR3 bases: TGTGCCAGCAGTGACACGGGACTCCCGCGGGGTGAGCAGTTCTTC. It specifies CASSDTGLPRGEQFF. The chain couples TRBV6-4 to TRBJ2-1; a weak D match, TRBD2 (6 bases). V was trimmed by 2 bases and J by 9 bases, leaving 17 bases between them. The length of the CDR3 is 15 residues. The germline V gene encodes CDR1 MRHNA and CDR2 SNTAGT.

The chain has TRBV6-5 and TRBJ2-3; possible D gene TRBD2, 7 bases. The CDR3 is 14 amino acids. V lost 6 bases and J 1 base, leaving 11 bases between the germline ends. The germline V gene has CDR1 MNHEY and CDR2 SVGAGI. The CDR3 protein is CASRPRGRTDTQYF. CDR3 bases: TGTGCCAGCAGACCGCGGGGGCGCACAGATACGCAGTATTTT.

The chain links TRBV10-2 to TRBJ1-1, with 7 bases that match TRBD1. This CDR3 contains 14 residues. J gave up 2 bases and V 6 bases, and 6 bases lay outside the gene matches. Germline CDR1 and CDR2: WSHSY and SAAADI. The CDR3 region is CASRAGTANTEAFF. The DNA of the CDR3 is TGCGCCAGCAGAGCCGGGACAGCCAACACTGAAGCTTTCTTT.

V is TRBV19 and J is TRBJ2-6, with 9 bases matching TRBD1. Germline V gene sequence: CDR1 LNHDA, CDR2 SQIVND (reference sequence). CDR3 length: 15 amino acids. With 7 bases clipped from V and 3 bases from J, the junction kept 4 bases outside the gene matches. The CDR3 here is CASKTGGFGANVLTF. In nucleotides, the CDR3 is TGTGCCAGTAAAACAGGGGGCTTTGGGGCCAACGTCCTGACTTTC.

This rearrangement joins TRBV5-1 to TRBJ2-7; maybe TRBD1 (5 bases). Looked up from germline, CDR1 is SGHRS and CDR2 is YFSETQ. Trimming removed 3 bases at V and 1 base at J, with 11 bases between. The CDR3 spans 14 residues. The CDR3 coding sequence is TGCGCCAGCAGCTGGTACCAGGGTTCCTACGAGCAGTACTTC. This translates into CASSWYQGSYEQYF.

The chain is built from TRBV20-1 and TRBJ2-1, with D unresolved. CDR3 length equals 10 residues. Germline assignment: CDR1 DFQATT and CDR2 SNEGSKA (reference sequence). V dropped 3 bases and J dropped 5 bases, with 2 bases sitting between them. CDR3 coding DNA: TGCAGTGCTAGCGACAATGAGCAGTTCTTC. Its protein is CSASDNEQFF.

The CDR3 protein is CASSTGGEKLFF. The CDR3 DNA reads TGTGCCAGTAGTACGGGAGGGGAAAAACTGTTTTTT. The chain couples TRBV19 to TRBJ1-4; D ambiguous. This CDR3 contains 12 residues. The V and J ends lost 4 bases and 8 bases respectively, with 8 bases between them. Per germline, CDR1 LNHDA and CDR2 SQIVND (reference sequence).